These 22 T cell receptor beta chains came from one sample sequenced in a study of blood T cell repertoires in COVID-19 (TCRdb year 2020). Library construction relied on the immunoSEQ multiplex PCR assay. TCRdb took over this immuneACCESS table, retaining in-frame rearrangements with V and J assigned. Such tables are incomplete; in checked studies, under half of the missing clones stem from an unresolved V gene, and the remainder is unexplained. The sample table lists approximately 200,000 clones, approximately 84% of them with a count of one. Of the sample, almost 4.5% is held by the ten largest clones. The sample comprised peripheral blood. Source of these receptors: a man between 50 and 59 years old with acute or convalescent COVID-19.

The chain has TRBV27 and TRBJ1-2; 7 bases are a match to TRBD1. Germline assignment: CDR1 MNHEY and CDR2 SMNVEV (reference sequence). CDR3 length: 14 amino acids. Losses at the gene ends were 3 bases for V and 4 bases for J; bases not matched to a gene: 5. The CDR3 reads CASSFRQGLYGYTF. The CDR3 DNA reads as TGTGCCAGCAGTTTTCGACAGGGACTCTATGGCTACACCTTC.

The chain combines TRBV4-2 with TRBJ1-2; TRBD1 is a possible D gene (6 bases). Trimming left V 0 bases short and J 0 bases short, with 11 bases between. The CDR3 spans 16 residues. From germline, CDR1 is LGHNA and CDR2 YNFKEQ. The CDR3 nucleotides are TGTGCCAGCAGCCAAGATGGGGGCGCCGCTAACTATGGCTACACCTTC. Its protein is CASSQDGGAANYGYTF.

J is TRBJ2-7 and V is TRBV30, with 8 nucleotides matching TRBD1. V was pared by 0 bases and J by 0 bases, with 1 base of the junction left unmatched. The germline V gene has CDR1 GTSNPN and CDR2 SVGIG (reference sequence). The CDR3 totals 14 residues. The CDR3 sequence is CAWSVGTGSYEQYF. The DNA for the CDR3 is TGTGCCTGGAGTGTAGGGACAGGCTCCTACGAGCAGTACTTC. Full variable domain (remainder filled in from reference TRBV30 and TRBJ2-7): SQTIHQWPATLVQPVGSPLSLECTVEGTSNPNLYWYRQAAGRGLQLLFYSVGIGQISSEVPQNLSASRPQDRQFILSSKKLLLSDSGFYLCAWSVGTGSYEQYFGPGTRLTVT.

The chain carries TRBV2 and TRBJ1-4; no clear D gene. Germline values: CDR1 SNHLY, CDR2 FYNNEI. V gave up 7 bases and J gave up 0 bases, with 9 bases separating them. There are 14 residues in the CDR3. The chain's CDR3 is CASNPGTTNEKLFF. CDR3 sequence (DNA): TGTGCCAGCAACCCGGGAACAACTAATGAAAAACTGTTTTTT.

The gene calls are TRBV30 and TRBJ1-1; D unclear. Germline loops: CDR1 GTSNPN, CDR2 SVGIG (reference sequence). The CDR3 spans 13 residues. The V gene lost 4 bases and the J gene lost 0 bases, with 9 bases spanning the gap. Here the CDR3 DNA reads TGTGCCTGGAAAAGTCAGGTGAACACTGAAGCTTTCTTT. It specifies CAWKSQVNTEAFF.

The chain recombines TRBV9 with TRBJ1-1; 7 bases are a match to TRBD1. CDR1 SGDLS and CDR2 YYNGEE come from the germline V gene. The CDR3 has 16 residues. V gave up 4 bases and J gave up 1 base; unmatched junction bases: 10. The CDR3 region has the DNA TGTGCCAGCAGCTCCTATGACAGGGTTGGGAACACTGAAGCTTTCTTT. Residues: CASSSYDRVGNTEAFF.

The chain uses TRBV5-1 and TRBJ1-2; TRBD1 matches 7 bases. The J segment lost 6 bases and the V segment lost 0 bases, leaving 17 bases of the junction unmatched. The CDR3 totals 18 residues. Germline V gives CDR1 SGHRS, CDR2 YFSETQ. CDR3 sequence reads: CASSLALVQGETLDGYTF. Here the CDR3 DNA reads TGCGCCAGCAGCTTGGCCTTGGTCCAGGGGGAGACTTTAGATGGCTACACCTTC.

The rearrangement uses TRBV3-1 (or the pseudogene TRBV3-2) and TRBJ1-1, with TRBD1 matching over 7 bases. V trimming: 2 bases; J trimming: 1 base; junction bases outside the gene matches: 7. The CDR3 length is 16 residues. The V gene's germline CDR1 is LGHDT and CDR2 YNNKEL (reference sequence). As DNA, the CDR3 is TGTGCCAGCAGCCAAACGCCTCGGACAGGGAACACTGAAGCTTTCTTT. It codes for CASSQTPRTGNTEAFF.

The chain carries TRBV29-1 and TRBJ1-4; TRBD1 is a possible D gene (5 bases). Trimming removed 4 bases from V and 2 bases from J, with 14 bases in between. This CDR3 is built from 15 residues. CDR1 and CDR2 from the germline V gene are SQVTM and ANQGSEA. CDR3 DNA sequence: TGCAGCGTTGGGCAGGGTCTGAGCACTAATGAAAAACTGTTTTTT. It codes for CSVGQGLSTNEKLFF.

This chain joins TRBV5-4 and TRBJ2-1; D perhaps matches TRBD1 (6 bases). Between the trimmed V and J ends, which lost 2 bases and 0 bases, there was a span of 9 bases. Germline V gene sequence: CDR1 SGHNT, CDR2 YYREEE (reference sequence). This CDR3 is 15 amino acids long. CDR3 nucleotides: TGTGCCAGCAGCTTAACAGGGAGCTCCTACAATGAGCAGTTCTTC. This gives the protein CASSLTGSSYNEQFF.

This clone has a handful of counts. The chain has TRBV15 and TRBJ1-5; TRBD1 aligns across 8 bases. The V and J ends lost 1 base and 3 bases, in that order; junction bases with no gene match: 5. The CDR3 loop spans 16 amino acids. Per the germline V gene, CDR1 is LNHNV and CDR2 is YYDKDF (reference sequence). CDR3 nucleotides: TGTGCCACCAGCAGAGGCACAGGGGGTGCCAATCAGCCCCAGCATTTT. Amino acid sequence: CATSRGTGGANQPQHF.

This clone was seen only once. J is TRBJ2-7 and V is TRBV7-2; TRBD1 matches at 9 bases. The germline gives CDR1 SGHTA, CDR2 FQGNSA. This CDR3 is 16 amino acids long. After removal of 2 bases from V and 6 bases from J, the junction contained 11 bases not matched to a gene. The CDR3 nucleotides read TGTGCCAGCAGCTTATACTCGGGACAGGGAGTCGTCGAGCAGTACTTC. Its translation: CASSLYSGQGVVEQYF.

The chain is built from TRBV5-1 and TRBJ2-1; D remains ambiguous. V lost 0 bases, J lost 4 bases, and 11 bases lay in between. This CDR3 spans 15 amino acids. Per germline, CDR1 SGHRS and CDR2 YFSETQ. In nucleotides, the CDR3 is TGCGCCAGCAGCTTGGTAACAATAAAATACAATGAGCAGTTCTTC. Protein sequence: CASSLVTIKYNEQFF. The full variable domain, its missing parts supplied by reference TRBV5-1 and TRBJ2-1, is KAGVTQTPRYLIKTRGQQVTLSCSPISGHRSVSWYQQTPGQGLQFLFEYFSETQRNKGNFPGRFSGRQFSNSRSEMNVSTLELGDSALYLCASSLVTIKYNEQFFGPGTRLTVL.

The chain recombines TRBV3-1 (or the pseudogene TRBV3-2) with TRBJ2-1; TRBD1 aligns across 9 bases. The length of the CDR3 is 13 residues. Trimming removed 6 bases from V and 7 bases from J; junction bases left unmatched: 4. Germline V gene sequence: CDR1 LGHDT, CDR2 YNNKEL (reference sequence). The DNA for the CDR3 is TGTGCCAGCAGACAGGGGGCAAAGAATGAGCAGTTCTTC. It specifies CASRQGAKNEQFF.

The CDR3 DNA sequence: TGTGCCAGCAGCCAAAACAGGGGGATCTGGGATGAGCAGTTCTTC. Its protein product is CASSQNRGIWDEQFF. V gene TRBV14 combines with J gene TRBJ2-1, with 8 nucleotides matching TRBD1. Germline loops: CDR1 SGHDN, CDR2 FVKESK. The trim removed 2 bases at V and 8 bases at J, leaving 8 bases unmatched. The CDR3 covers 15 residues.

This clone was seen only once. The DNA for the CDR3 is TGCGCCAGCAGCCAAGATTGGAGGACTTATGGCTACACCTTC. It is translated as CASSQDWRTYGYTF. The chain employs TRBV4-1 and TRBJ1-2; no definite D call. The germline CDR1 and CDR2 sequences are MGHRA and YSYEKL. V was shortened by 0 bases and J by 5 bases, with 10 bases between the two germline ends. CDR3 length equals 14 residues.

The chain recombines TRBV12-3 or TRBV12-4 with TRBJ1-2, with 11 bases lining up with TRBD1. The trim removed 5 bases at V and 12 bases at J, leaving 8 bases unmatched. The CDR3 length is 13 residues. CDR3 residues: CASSVGQGVSNTF. In DNA form, the CDR3 reads TGTGCCAGCAGTGTGGGACAGGGGGTTTCAAACACCTTC.

The chain has TRBV23-1 and TRBJ2-7, with 9 bases matching TRBD1. TRBV23-1 is filed as an ORF, its function uncertain. CDR3 length equals 16 residues. Trimming removed 0 bases from V and 2 bases from J; junction bases left unmatched: 5. CDR3 residues: CASSQSRQGEAYEQYF. DNA for the CDR3: TGCGCCAGCAGTCAATCAAGACAGGGGGAGGCCTACGAGCAGTACTTC.

V usage is TRBV19 and J usage is TRBJ1-6, with TRBD1 matching 10 bases. The CDR3 contains 13 residues. Germline values: CDR1 LNHDA, CDR2 SQIVND (reference sequence). This chain's CDR3 is CASDRGRNSPLHF. The DNA for the CDR3 is TGTGCATCGGACAGGGGGAGAAATTCACCCCTCCACTTT.

The chain combines TRBV14 with TRBJ1-2; D is possibly TRBD1 (6 bases). The ends were cut back, 1 base at V and 2 bases at J, with 20 bases in the middle. The CDR3 consists of 18 residues. Germline CDR1 is SGHDN and CDR2 is FVKESK. This chain's CDR3 is CASSQGRLGAQRNYGYTF. CDR3 nucleotide sequence: TGTGCCAGCAGCCAAGGACGCCTGGGGGCGCAGAGGAACTATGGCTACACCTTC.

The chain joins TRBV6-5 to TRBJ1-5; D unresolved. Trimming left V 7 bases short and J 3 bases short, with 10 bases between. CDR3 size: 13 residues. Per germline, CDR1 MNHEY and CDR2 SVGAGI. For the CDR3, the DNA is TGTGCCAGCATACCGGGTATCAATCAGCCCCAGCATTTT. Its translation: CASIPGINQPQHF.

The genes are TRBV30 and TRBJ1-6, with D perhaps matching TRBD1 (5 bases). The V gene's germline CDR1 is GTSNPN and CDR2 SVGIG (reference sequence). This CDR3 has 13 residues. V gave up 1 base and J gave up 6 bases, with 7 bases separating them. The CDR3 protein is CAWSGQGNSPLHF. The CDR3 DNA sequence: TGTGCCTGGAGTGGGCAGGGTAATTCACCCCTCCACTTT.